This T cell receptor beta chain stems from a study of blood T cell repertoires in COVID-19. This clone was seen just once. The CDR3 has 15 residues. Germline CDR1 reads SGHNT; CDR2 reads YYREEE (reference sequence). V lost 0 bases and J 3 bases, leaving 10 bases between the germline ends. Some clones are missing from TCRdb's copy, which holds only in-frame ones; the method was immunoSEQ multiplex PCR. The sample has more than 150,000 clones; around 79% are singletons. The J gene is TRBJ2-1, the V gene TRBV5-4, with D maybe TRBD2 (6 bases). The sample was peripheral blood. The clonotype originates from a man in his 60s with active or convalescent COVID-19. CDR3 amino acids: CASSLGRELYNEQFF. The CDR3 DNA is TGTGCCAGCAGCTTGGGACGGGAGCTCTACAATGAGCAGTTCTTC.